Each of the 29 T cell receptor beta chains below was sequenced from the same sample in a study of blood T cell repertoires in COVID-19. Profiling relied on immunoSEQ multiplex PCR, and the TCRdb table lists in-frame clones only, not all of them. This table has 200,000 to 250,000 clones, 65% to 90% appearing once. Material for sequencing was peripheral blood. The receptor set was obtained from a man aged 45-60 years with COVID-19, enrolled during active disease.

V and J are TRBV7-9 and TRBJ2-1; 9 bases align to TRBD2. V shed 5 bases, J shed 9 bases, and the junction held 11 bases outside the gene matches. Germline V gene lookup returns CDR1 SEHNR and CDR2 FQNEAQ (reference sequence). The CDR3 runs 15 residues. CDR3 protein: CASSPGSGRTGEQFF. The CDR3 region has the DNA TGTGCCAGCAGCCCCGGGAGCGGGAGGACGGGTGAGCAGTTCTTC.

The V call is TRBV5-4, the J call TRBJ1-2, with TRBD1 matching over 11 bases. The CDR3 is 16 amino acids. V was clipped by 4 bases and J by 5 bases; unmatched bases: 10. Germline CDR1 SGHNT, CDR2 YYREEE (reference sequence). The CDR3 sequence: CASSLGQGANRYGYTF. CDR3 sequence (DNA): TGTGCCAGCAGCCTCGGACAGGGGGCTAATAGGTATGGCTACACCTTC.

This chain joins TRBV24-1 and TRBJ2-3; 14 bases line up with TRBD2. Germline trimming cut 3 bases from V and 1 base from J; bases unmatched to any gene: 14. CDR1 KGHDR and CDR2 SFDVKD come from the germline V gene. There are 21 residues in the CDR3. In nucleotides, the CDR3 is TGTGCCACCAGTGATCCCGGGACTAGCGGGGGCCCCAGCGGAGGCACAGATACGCAGTATTTT. Residues: CATSDPGTSGGPSGGTDTQYF.

The genes are TRBV7-6 and TRBJ2-3; D perhaps matches TRBD1 (6 bases). Trimming took off 5 bases at V and 0 bases at J, with 12 bases between the two ends. The CDR3 extends over 15 amino acids. CDR1 and CDR2 (germline): SGHVS, FNYEAQ. This CDR3 is CASSEQGTSTDTQYF. The CDR3 coding sequence is TGTGCCAGCAGCGAACAGGGCACGAGCACAGATACGCAGTATTTT.

This clone was observed a single time. The chain employs TRBV9 and TRBJ2-3; 7 nucleotides agree with TRBD1. The CDR3 sequence is 14 residues long. Germline V gives CDR1 SGDLS, CDR2 YYNGEE. Germline trimming cut 0 bases from V and 6 bases from J; bases unmatched to any gene: 4. The CDR3 region is CASSVEGALDTQYF. The CDR3 nucleotides read TGTGCCAGCAGCGTAGAGGGGGCTTTGGATACGCAGTATTTT. Using reference TRBV9 and TRBJ2-3 for the parts outside the CDR3, the full variable domain is DSGVTQTPKHLITATGQRVTLRCSPRSGDLSVYWYQQSLDQGLQFLIQYYNGEERAKGNILERFSAQQFPDLHSELNLSSLELGDSALYFCASSVEGALDTQYFGPGTRLTVL.

CDR3 residues: CATSQGLGTYEQYF. The CDR3 DNA reads as TGTGCCACCTCCCAGGGACTAGGTACCTACGAGCAGTACTTC. V and J are TRBV6-5 and TRBJ2-7, with 8 nucleotides matching TRBD2. Germline V CDR1 and CDR2: MNHEY, SVGAGI. V lost 10 bases, J lost 2 bases, and 10 bases stayed unmatched. This CDR3 is 14 amino acids long.

The chain has TRBV7-8 and TRBJ2-2, with D perhaps TRBD1 (7 bases). The CDR3 has 13 amino acids. From germline, CDR1 is SGHVS and CDR2 FQNEAQ. Trimming removed 11 bases from V and 4 bases from J, with 14 bases in between. The CDR3 loop is CACGTVGTGELFF. The CDR3 DNA is TGTGCCTGCGGGACAGTGGGCACCGGGGAGCTGTTTTTT.

The gene calls are TRBV28 and TRBJ2-7, with D possibly TRBD2 on 5 matching bases. Per the germline V gene, CDR1 is MDHEN and CDR2 is SYDVKM. The CDR3 has 14 amino acids. Trimming removed 4 bases at V and 2 bases at J, with 12 bases between. The CDR3 region has the DNA TGTGCCAGCAGTTCCCTTCGGGGTCCCTACGAGCAGTACTTC. Translated, it gives CASSSLRGPYEQYF.

The rearrangement joins TRBV18 to TRBJ2-2; 7 bases align to TRBD2. V lost 6 bases, J lost 4 bases, and 5 bases stayed unmatched. Germline loops: CDR1 KGHSH, CDR2 LQKENI. The CDR3 extends over 14 amino acids. The CDR3 DNA reads TGTGCCAGCTCCCCAAGCGGGGCCACCGGGGAGCTGTTTTTT. Amino acid sequence: CASSPSGATGELFF.

V gene TRBV6-6 combines with J gene TRBJ2-6; 7 positions agree with TRBD1. With 5 bases clipped from V and 2 bases from J, the junction kept 3 bases outside the gene matches. The CDR3 loop spans 15 amino acids. Germline V lookup: CDR1 MNHNY, CDR2 SVGAGI (reference sequence). In nucleotides, the CDR3 is TGTGCCAGCAGTAACGACAGGGCTGGGGCCAACGTCCTGACTTTC. Translation gives CASSNDRAGANVLTF.

V and J are TRBV5-6 and TRBJ2-7; D might be TRBD1 (6 bases). The ends were cut back, 3 bases at V and 6 bases at J, with 16 bases in the middle. The germline gives CDR1 SGHDT, CDR2 YYEEEE. The CDR3 spans 14 residues. CDR3 in DNA: TGTGCCAGCAGCTCCCGGACAGCTGGGCGCGAGCAGTACTTC. This sequence encodes CASSSRTAGREQYF. The full variable domain, its missing parts supplied by reference TRBV5-6 and TRBJ2-7, is DAGVTQSPTHLIKTRGQQVTLRCSPKSGHDTVSWYQQALGQGPQFIFQYYEEEERQRGNFPDRFSGHQFPNYSSELNVNALLLGDSALYLCASSSRTAGREQYFGPGTRLTVT.

This sequence joins TRBV18 and TRBJ1-2, with a possible D match to TRBD1 (5 bases). The length of the CDR3 is 14 residues. V dropped 2 bases and J dropped 1 base, with 8 bases sitting between them. Germline V gives CDR1 KGHSH, CDR2 LQKENI. Written as DNA, the CDR3 is TGTGCCAGCTCACCAACGACAGATAACTATGGCTACACCTTC. Translated: CASSPTTDNYGYTF.

The CDR3 nucleotides read TGTGCCAGCTCACCAATAAGGACAGGGGACCTGAACACCGGGGAGCTGTTTTTT. Protein product: CASSPIRTGDLNTGELFF. The chain employs TRBV18 and TRBJ2-2; 9 bases map to TRBD1. The CDR3 has 18 residues. Looked up from germline, CDR1 is KGHSH and CDR2 is LQKENI. Unmatched junction bases numbered 8, after V lost 2 bases and J lost 1 base.

The chain carries TRBV7-9 and TRBJ2-7; tentative D call: TRBD1 (6 bases). This CDR3 is built from 13 residues. V lost 3 bases and J 4 bases, leaving 10 bases between the germline ends. The germline gives CDR1 SEHNR, CDR2 FQNEAQ (reference sequence). The CDR3 DNA reads TGTGCCAGCAGCTTCGGACAGAGTTACGAGCAGTACTTC. It encodes CASSFGQSYEQYF.

The chain recombines TRBV7-6 with TRBJ2-1, with 15 positions matching TRBD2. Germline trimming cut 4 bases from V and 1 base from J; bases unmatched to any gene: 5. The length of the CDR3 is 18 residues. The germline V gene has CDR1 SGHVS and CDR2 FNYEAQ. As DNA, the CDR3 is TGTGCCAGCAGCTCTGGACTAGCGGGGGGGCCTTCCTACAATGAGCAGTTCTTC. Amino acid sequence: CASSSGLAGGPSYNEQFF.

The gene calls are TRBV2 and TRBJ2-7, with D maybe TRBD2 (6 bases). There are 14 residues in the CDR3. Trimming took 6 bases from V and 4 from J, leaving 16 bases between them. Germline CDR1 SNHLY, CDR2 FYNNEI. The CDR3 nucleotides read TGTGCCAGCAGATCATCCTACGGGGGTTACGAGCAGTACTTC. It yields the protein CASRSSYGGYEQYF.

As DNA, the CDR3 is TGTGCCAGCAGAGGGGACAGCTCCTATAATTCACCCCTCCACTTT. Translation gives CASRGDSSYNSPLHF. V is TRBV2 and J is TRBJ1-6; 7 positions match TRBD1. V lost 6 bases to trimming and J lost 0 bases; unmatched junction nucleotides: 2. The CDR3 is made up of 15 amino acids. Per germline, CDR1 SNHLY and CDR2 FYNNEI. Full variable domain (rest looked up from reference TRBV2 and TRBJ1-6): EPEVTQTPSHQVTQMGQEVILRCVPISNHLYFYWYRQILGQKVEFLVSFYNNEISEKSEIFDDQFSVERPDGSNFTLKIRSTKLEDSAMYFCASRGDSSYNSPLHFGNGTRLTVT.

Worth noting for this clone: One junction end disagrees with the germline gene, perhaps due to a read error. This sequence joins TRBV2 and TRBJ2-1; 7 positions agree with TRBD2. The CDR3 has 14 residues. Germline values: CDR1 SNHLY, CDR2 FYNNEI. The CDR3 DNA reads as TGTGCCAGCAGTGAACAAGGACTAGGGGCCGGAATGGTCTTC. It is translated as CASSEQGLGAGMVF.

The chain uses TRBV28 and TRBJ1-2, with 9 bases matching TRBD1. In germline, CDR1 is MDHEN, CDR2 SYDVKM. The CDR3 is made up of 14 amino acids. The V segment lost 3 bases and the J segment 8 bases; nucleotides outside the gene matches: 7. CDR3 protein: CASSFFGTGQGYTF. CDR3 nucleotides: TGTGCCAGCAGTTTTTTCGGGACAGGGCAAGGCTACACCTTC.

The rearrangement uses TRBV19 and TRBJ2-1, with 7 positions matching TRBD1. V shed 7 bases and J 3 bases; nucleotides not matched to a gene: 0. There are 12 residues in the CDR3. Germline V gene sequence: CDR1 LNHDA, CDR2 SQIVND (reference sequence). The CDR3 here is CASTGGYNEQFF. CDR3 in DNA: TGTGCCAGTACAGGGGGCTACAATGAGCAGTTCTTC.

The DNA for the CDR3 is TGCAGCGTTGAAGGGCCCGGACTAGCCGGGTATGAGCAGTTCTTC. Amino acid sequence: CSVEGPGLAGYEQFF. This chain links TRBV29-1 with TRBJ2-1; TRBD2 aligns across 8 bases. There are 15 residues in the CDR3. Germline trimming cut 1 base from V and 8 bases from J; bases unmatched to any gene: 10. Germline V lookup: CDR1 SQVTM, CDR2 ANQGSEA.

The chain has TRBV7-2 and TRBJ2-7, with D perhaps TRBD2 (6 bases). This CDR3 has 13 residues. Per the germline V gene, CDR1 is SGHTA and CDR2 is FQGNSA. Deletions cut 7 bases from V and 4 bases from J, with 14 bases between. The CDR3 nucleotides are TGTGCCAGCAACGACTGGGAGGCATACGAGCAGTACTTC. Translation gives CASNDWEAYEQYF.

The chain has TRBV6-5 and TRBJ1-5; TRBD1 agrees at 7 bases. Germline lookup yields CDR1 MNHEY and CDR2 SVGAGI. Trimming cost V 4 bases and J 2 bases; bases outside gene matches: 2. The CDR3 extends over 14 amino acids. CDR3 residues: CASSLTGGNQPQHF. The CDR3, as DNA: TGTGCCAGCAGTTTAACAGGGGGCAATCAGCCCCAGCATTTT.

This sequence joins TRBV28 and TRBJ1-2; D perhaps matches TRBD1 (6 bases). Trimming shortened V by 6 bases and J by 8 bases, and 10 bases separated the two germline ends. The germline gives CDR1 MDHEN, CDR2 SYDVKM. The length of the CDR3 is 11 residues. In DNA form, the CDR3 reads TGTGCCAGCAGGGTCGACAGGGGCTACACCTTC. Its protein product is CASRVDRGYTF.

The chain is built from TRBV7-9 and TRBJ2-7; possible D gene TRBD1, 6 bases. CDR1 SEHNR and CDR2 FQNEAQ come from the germline V gene (reference sequence). V lost 10 bases and J lost 11, with 21 bases in between. This CDR3 contains 12 residues. The CDR3 DNA sequence: TGTGCCACCGACGGGGCAGGGGCTGAGGAGTACTTC. Encoded protein: CATDGAGAEEYF.

This clone was counted once. The rearrangement links TRBV3-1 (or the pseudogene TRBV3-2) to TRBJ1-6; perhaps TRBD1 as D (5 bases). The V gene lost 4 bases and the J gene lost 0 bases, with 7 bases spanning the gap. Germline V gene sequence: CDR1 LGHDT, CDR2 YNNKEL (reference sequence). The CDR3 extends over 15 amino acids. CDR3 sequence: CASSRTSSYNSPLHF. CDR3 nucleotide sequence: TGTGCCAGCAGCCGGACAAGCTCCTATAATTCACCCCTCCACTTT.

V gene TRBV11-2 combines with J gene TRBJ2-2; D remains ambiguous. The germline CDR1 and CDR2 sequences are SGHAT and FQNNGV. The CDR3 runs 14 residues. Trimming took 8 bases from V and 1 from J, leaving 11 bases between them. The CDR3 is CASAPFGNTGELFF. CDR3 nucleotide sequence: TGTGCCAGCGCACCCTTCGGGAACACCGGGGAGCTGTTTTTT.

This rearrangement joins TRBV14 to TRBJ2-7; possibly TRBD1 for D (5 bases). Germline V gene lookup returns CDR1 SGHDN and CDR2 FVKESK. The germline V and J ends were trimmed by 1 base and 3 bases, with 7 bases remaining between them. The CDR3 consists of 13 residues. CDR3 protein: CASSQARGYEQYF. The DNA for the CDR3 is TGTGCCAGCAGCCAAGCAAGGGGCTACGAGCAGTACTTC.

V gene TRBV10-3 combines with J gene TRBJ1-2, with 9 bases identical to TRBD1. V was pared by 6 bases and J by 4 bases, with 9 bases of the junction left unmatched. CDR3 length: 15 residues. Germline loops: CDR1 ENHRY, CDR2 SYGVKD. The CDR3, as DNA: TGTGCCATCAGCGATGTGGGACAGGGTGGCTATGGCTACACCTTC. Translated, it gives CAISDVGQGGYGYTF.